These 7 T cell receptor beta chains were all obtained from the same sample, sequenced in a study of blood T cell repertoires in COVID-19. Clones were sequenced by immunoSEQ multiplex PCR, and TCRdb holds only the in-frame ones, with some missing. The table shows 250,000 to 350,000 clones, with approximately 84% occurring only once. Input material: peripheral blood. These receptors came from a human donor with COVID-19, enrolled during active disease. The donor label of this sample is uncertain.

This clone was seen only a few times. V usage is TRBV18 and J usage is TRBJ2-2; D might be TRBD1 (5 bases). Germline V lookup: CDR1 KGHSH, CDR2 LQKENI. This CDR3 spans 15 amino acids. Between the trimmed V and J ends, which lost 2 bases and 5 bases, there was a span of 12 bases. CDR3: CASSPIQGWTGELFF. The CDR3 DNA follows: TGTGCCAGCTCACCAATTCAGGGCTGGACCGGGGAGCTGTTTTTT.

This chain's CDR3 is CASSPVWGPMNTEAFF. For the CDR3, the DNA is TGTGCCAGCAGCCCCGTTTGGGGGCCGATGAACACTGAAGCTTTCTTT. The chain employs TRBV7-9 and TRBJ1-1; tentatively, D is TRBD1 (6 bases). V lost 5 bases and J lost 0, with 16 bases in between. In germline, CDR1 is SEHNR, CDR2 FQNEAQ (reference sequence). The CDR3 is 16 amino acids.

The rearrangement uses TRBV9 and TRBJ2-7; 7 positions match TRBD2. The CDR3 is 16 residues long. From germline, CDR1 is SGDLS and CDR2 YYNGEE. The trim removed 0 bases at V and 9 bases at J, leaving 15 bases unmatched. The CDR3 nucleotides read TGTGCCAGCAGCGTAGCAAGCAGTCTAGCGGTAATGGGGCAGTACTTC. This gives the protein CASSVASSLAVMGQYF.

The chain links TRBV28 to TRBJ2-7, with D perhaps matching TRBD2 (5 bases). The CDR3 length is 13 residues. CDR1 and CDR2 from the germline V gene are MDHEN and SYDVKM. Trimming cost V 8 bases and J 2 bases, with 13 bases left between them. The chain's CDR3 is CASGERSPYEQYF. The DNA for the CDR3 is TGTGCCAGCGGGGAGCGGAGCCCCTACGAGCAGTACTTC.

The chain is built from TRBV5-4 and TRBJ1-2; tentative D call: TRBD1 (5 bases). CDR3 length equals 13 residues. CDR1 is SGHNT and CDR2 is YYREEE in the germline V gene (reference sequence). The V gene lost 1 base and the J gene lost 2 bases, with 6 bases spanning the gap. CDR3: CASSLQGNYGYTF. The CDR3 DNA follows: TGTGCCAGCAGCTTGCAGGGAAACTATGGCTACACCTTC.

The chain is built from TRBV9 and TRBJ1-2, with 8 bases aligning to TRBD1. Germline CDR1 SGDLS, CDR2 YYNGEE. CDR3 length: 15 amino acids. The trim removed 0 bases at V and 6 bases at J, leaving 7 bases unmatched. The CDR3 here is CASSVVGRGRDGYTF. The CDR3 DNA reads TGTGCCAGCAGCGTAGTTGGCAGGGGGCGCGATGGCTACACCTTC.

This clone was seen a single time. The chain joins TRBV5-1 to TRBJ2-1; 7 nucleotides agree with TRBD2. The germline V gene has CDR1 SGHRS and CDR2 YFSETQ. The junction had 13 bases not matched to a gene; V was cut back by 0 bases and J by 10 bases. The CDR3 runs 16 residues. DNA for the CDR3: TGCGCCAGCAGCTTGGCCGGGGAGCGGCGGGGGTCAGAGCAGTTCTTC. This translates into CASSLAGERRGSEQFF.